One and the same sample provided the 2 T cell receptor beta chains below, sequenced in a study of T cells in localized non-small cell lung cancer. TCRdb keeps only in-frame clones here, not all; method: immunoSEQ multiplex PCR. In the table there are under 40,000 clones, about 81% of which are singletons. The input for sequencing was peripheral blood, taken before any cancer treatment. The receptors were gathered from a male donor older than 55 with stage II squamous cell lung carcinoma.

CDR3 bases: TGTGCCAGCATACCGGGTCAGGGCCAGCCCCAGCATTTT. Amino acid sequence: CASIPGQGQPQHF. This chain links TRBV6-5 with TRBJ1-5; D might be TRBD1 (5 bases). This CDR3 has 13 residues. Germline CDR1 and CDR2: MNHEY and SVGAGI. V was trimmed by 7 bases and J by 7 bases, leaving 14 bases between them.

The sample holds a few counts of this clone. The chain has TRBV19 and TRBJ1-3; 11 bases match TRBD1. With 5 bases clipped from V and 4 bases from J, the junction kept 4 bases outside the gene matches. The CDR3 totals 15 residues. Germline V gene sequence: CDR1 LNHDA, CDR2 SQIVND (reference sequence). The CDR3 DNA reads as TGTGCCAGTAGTGGACAGGGGGCAGAAGGAAACACCATATATTTT. Translation gives CASSGQGAEGNTIYF.